Below are 29 T cell receptor beta chains sequenced from a single sample in a study of blood T cell repertoires in COVID-19. Generated by immunoSEQ multiplex PCR, the TCRdb table keeps only in-frame clones and is missing some. The sample lists about 200,000 clones, roughly nine tenths occurring once. The source material was peripheral blood. The receptors stem from a man between 60 and 70 years old who had recovered from COVID-19.

Only a few counts were recorded for this clone. The chain uses TRBV6-2 or TRBV6-3 and TRBJ1-1; D unresolved. CDR3 length equals 14 residues. In germline, CDR1 is MNHEY, CDR2 SVGEGT. Trimming took 0 bases from V and 5 from J, leaving 10 bases between them. The CDR3 is CASSYSRVVTEAFF. CDR3 bases: TGTGCCAGCAGTTACTCGAGGGTTGTGACTGAAGCTTTCTTT.

This clone was detected a few times. This rearrangement joins TRBV19 to TRBJ1-5; possible D gene TRBD1, 5 bases. Germline V lookup: CDR1 LNHDA, CDR2 SQIVND (reference sequence). V lost 7 bases, J lost 0 bases, and 16 bases lay in between. The CDR3 extends over 16 amino acids. The CDR3 DNA reads TGTGCCAGTATCCAGGACACGAGATATAGCAATCAGCCCCAGCATTTT. It encodes CASIQDTRYSNQPQHF. The variable domain in full, with the rest retrieved from reference TRBV19 and TRBJ1-5, is DGGITQSPKYLFRKEGQNVTLSCEQNLNHDAMYWYRQDPGQGLRLIYYSQIVNDFQKGDIAEGYSVSREKKESFPLTVTSAQKNPTAFYLCASIQDTRYSNQPQHFGDGTRLSIL.

The genes are TRBV9 and TRBJ2-7; 10 positions agree with TRBD1. Germline V gene sequence: CDR1 SGDLS, CDR2 YYNGEE. V trimming: 3 bases; J trimming: 8 bases; junction bases outside the gene matches: 5. CDR3 length equals 13 residues. CDR3: CASSAGQGIKQYF. CDR3 DNA: TGTGCCAGCAGCGCGGGACAGGGGATCAAGCAGTACTTC.

V is TRBV6-5 and J is TRBJ1-2, with TRBD1 as a possible D gene (5 bases). Looked up from germline, CDR1 is MNHEY and CDR2 is SVGAGI. This CDR3 region has 13 residues. Trimming shortened V by 6 bases and J by 2 bases, and 10 bases separated the two germline ends. CDR3 bases: TGTGCCAGCAGCCCGACAGCGAACTATGGCTACACCTTC. It specifies CASSPTANYGYTF.

The V gene is TRBV6-5, the J gene TRBJ2-2, with a possible D match to TRBD1 (5 bases). V dropped 7 bases and J dropped 1 base, with 13 bases sitting between them. CDR1 MNHEY and CDR2 SVGAGI come from the germline V gene. This CDR3 spans 15 amino acids. For the CDR3, the DNA is TGTGCCAGCATCAAGGGGTGGGGGAACACCGGGGAGCTGTTTTTT. This translates into CASIKGWGNTGELFF.

This chain connects TRBV19 to TRBJ1-3; possibly TRBD1 for D (5 bases). The CDR3 has 14 residues. The V gene lost 3 bases and the J gene lost 3 bases, with 9 bases spanning the gap. The germline V gene has CDR1 LNHDA and CDR2 SQIVND (reference sequence). This CDR3 is CASSMQGGGNTIYF. CDR3 DNA sequence: TGTGCCAGTAGTATGCAGGGAGGTGGAAACACCATATATTTT.

The chain combines TRBV5-1 with TRBJ1-5; D call uncertain. The CDR3 runs 13 residues. CDR1 and CDR2 from the germline V gene are SGHRS and YFSETQ. The V end was cut by 0 bases, the J end by 7 bases, with 8 bases between. The CDR3 nucleotides read TGCGCCAGCAGCTTGGGGCCGGGGCAGCCCCAGCATTTT. Translating gives CASSLGPGQPQHF. Full variable domain (outside the CDR3, taken from reference TRBV5-1 and TRBJ1-5): KAGVTQTPRYLIKTRGQQVTLSCSPISGHRSVSWYQQTPGQGLQFLFEYFSETQRNKGNFPGRFSGRQFSNSRSEMNVSTLELGDSALYLCASSLGPGQPQHFGDGTRLSIL.

With respect to this clone: Relative to the germline gene, one junction end is altered; a read error may explain this. The chain uses TRBV28 and TRBJ2-5, with D perhaps matching TRBD2 (6 bases). The germline gives CDR1 MDHEN, CDR2 SYDVKM. This CDR3 is 15 amino acids long. As DNA, the CDR3 is TGTGCCAGCAGCTTATCCGGGACTCCTGCAGAGACCCAGTACTTC. This translates into CASSLSGTPAETQYF.

This chain joins TRBV3-1 (or the pseudogene TRBV3-2) and TRBJ2-7; TRBD2 aligns across 10 bases. Looked up from germline, CDR1 is LGHDT and CDR2 is YNNKEL (reference sequence). V gave up 4 bases and J gave up 4 bases; unmatched junction bases: 4. The CDR3 has 14 residues. The CDR3 sequence is CASSRAGGKYEQYF. For the CDR3, the DNA is TGTGCCAGCAGCCGAGCGGGGGGGAAGTACGAGCAGTACTTC.

This chain joins TRBV29-1 and TRBJ1-2; a weak D match, TRBD1 (6 bases). Germline assignment: CDR1 SQVTM and CDR2 ANQGSEA. Trimming left V 6 bases short and J 5 bases short, with 13 bases between. This CDR3 comprises 12 residues. The CDR3 region is CSVAGAGYGYTF. CDR3 nucleotide sequence: TGCAGCGTAGCAGGGGCAGGGTATGGCTACACCTTC.

The chain joins TRBV19 to TRBJ2-5, with TRBD2 identical over 10 bases. V was clipped by 4 bases and J by 5 bases; unmatched bases: 10. This CDR3 has 16 residues. Per germline, CDR1 LNHDA and CDR2 SQIVND (reference sequence). CDR3 residues: CASSTSGRAREETQYF. The CDR3 bases are TGTGCCAGTAGTACCAGCGGGAGGGCCCGGGAGGAGACCCAGTACTTC.

The rearrangement joins TRBV28 to TRBJ1-1, with a tentative D call TRBD1 (6 bases). The V end was cut by 9 bases, the J end by 4 bases, with 12 bases between. The CDR3 covers 12 residues. Per the germline V gene, CDR1 is MDHEN and CDR2 is SYDVKM. CDR3 nucleotides: TGTGCCAGTACAGGGTTGGTCACTGAAGCTTTCTTT. It codes for CASTGLVTEAFF.

The chain recombines TRBV7-2 with TRBJ1-2; the match to TRBD1 covers 7 bases. The CDR3 extends over 14 amino acids. The germline V gene has CDR1 SGHTA and CDR2 FQGNSA. Unmatched junction bases numbered 8, after V lost 3 bases and J lost 7 bases. The CDR3 bases are TGTGCCAGCAGCTTGGATCAGGGGGTTGGTGGCTACACCTTC. It translates to CASSLDQGVGGYTF.

The chain recombines TRBV6-1 with TRBJ2-7; D may be TRBD1 (6 bases). Germline V gene data show CDR1 as MNHNS and CDR2 as SASEGT. With 2 bases removed from V and 5 bases from J, the gap between germline ends came to 13 bases. This CDR3 has 14 amino acids. CDR3 bases: TGTGCCAGCAGTGAAAATACAGGGACCCACGAGCAGTACTTC. Translating gives CASSENTGTHEQYF.

The gene calls are TRBV19 and TRBJ1-6; weak D call: TRBD1 (6 bases). Looked up from germline, CDR1 is LNHDA and CDR2 is SQIVND (reference sequence). This CDR3 is built from 16 residues. The V end was cut by 9 bases, the J end by 0 bases, with 15 bases between. The CDR3 bases are TGTGCCAGCAGACAGTCGGACAGCTCCTATAATTCACCCCTCCACTTT. It codes for CASRQSDSSYNSPLHF.

This sequence joins TRBV11-2 and TRBJ2-3, with TRBD2 as a possible D gene (6 bases). The CDR3 length is 15 residues. Germline CDR1 is SGHAT and CDR2 is FQNNGV. Deletions cut 5 bases from V and 3 bases from J, with 15 bases between. For the CDR3, the DNA is TGTGCCAGCAGCCCGAGGGGCGGGATTACAGATACGCAGTATTTT. Translated: CASSPRGGITDTQYF.

The genes are TRBV9 and TRBJ2-1, with 10 bases lining up with TRBD2. J gave up 1 base and V 6 bases, and 7 bases lay outside the gene matches. The CDR3 spans 16 residues. Per germline, CDR1 SGDLS and CDR2 YYNGEE. The CDR3 sequence: CASTKTSGQSYNEQFF. DNA of the CDR3: TGTGCCAGCACCAAGACTAGCGGGCAGTCCTACAATGAGCAGTTCTTC. Drawing the rest from reference TRBV9 and TRBJ2-1, the complete variable domain is DSGVTQTPKHLITATGQRVTLRCSPRSGDLSVYWYQQSLDQGLQFLIQYYNGEERAKGNILERFSAQQFPDLHSELNLSSLELGDSALYFCASTKTSGQSYNEQFFGPGTRLTVL.

This chain uses TRBV5-1 with TRBJ2-7; possibly TRBD1 for D (5 bases). From germline, CDR1 is SGHRS and CDR2 YFSETQ. V was clipped by 0 bases and J by 1 base, with 8 bases between them. The CDR3 contains 14 residues. CDR3 loop: CASSLATGSYEQYF. The CDR3 DNA reads TGCGCCAGCAGCTTGGCTACAGGATCCTACGAGCAGTACTTC.

This rearrangement joins TRBV7-2 to TRBJ1-4, with D hard to call. The germline V gene encodes CDR1 SGHTA and CDR2 FQGNSA. Trimming took 4 bases from V and 7 from J, leaving 16 bases between them. The CDR3 extends over 15 amino acids. This CDR3 reads CASSSRPGGGEKLFF. Written as DNA, the CDR3 is TGTGCCAGCAGCTCCCGTCCCGGAGGAGGTGAAAAACTGTTTTTT.

CDR3 DNA: TGTGCCAGCAGCAAAGCGCTTAGGCTAGCGGGAGCTTTTAGCCATGAGCAGTTCTTC. It specifies CASSKALRLAGAFSHEQFF. The chain couples TRBV21-1 to TRBJ2-1; no check of the table's D call, TRBD2, against the DNA was made. TRBV21-1 is tagged as a pseudogene. This CDR3 comprises 19 residues.

V usage is TRBV2 and J usage is TRBJ2-7, with D maybe TRBD2 (6 bases). Trimming took off 4 bases at V and 6 bases at J, with 13 bases between the two ends. The germline V gene has CDR1 SNHLY and CDR2 FYNNEI. The CDR3 runs to 13 residues. The CDR3 region has the DNA TGTGCCAGCAGTGTGGGGGAGGTAGGCGAGCAGTACTTC. It is translated as CASSVGEVGEQYF.

The chain combines TRBV3-1 (or the pseudogene TRBV3-2) with TRBJ2-7, with 10 bases identical to TRBD2. The CDR3 is made up of 15 amino acids. Unmatched junction bases numbered 1, after V lost 0 bases and J lost 2 bases. The germline gives CDR1 LGHDT, CDR2 YNNKEL (reference sequence). CDR3 in amino acids: CASSQESGRAYEQYF. In DNA, the CDR3 is TGTGCCAGCAGCCAAGAAAGCGGGAGGGCCTACGAGCAGTACTTC.

This clone was observed once. This chain joins TRBV2 and TRBJ2-3; 7 bases fit TRBD1. V dropped 3 bases and J dropped 3; count of bases not matched to a gene: 3. CDR3 length: 14 amino acids. CDR1 SNHLY and CDR2 FYNNEI come from the germline V gene. Here the CDR3 reads CASSDVGQTDTQYF. DNA of the CDR3: TGTGCCAGCAGTGATGTGGGACAGACAGATACGCAGTATTTT.

The chain joins TRBV4-3 to TRBJ2-1, with TRBD1 matching 8 bases. Germline CDR1 is LGHNA and CDR2 is YSLEER. Unmatched junction bases numbered 8, after V lost 0 bases and J lost 10 bases. The CDR3 has 15 residues. The CDR3 DNA follows: TGCGCCAGCAGCCAAGATTTTGGACAGGGTCGCGAGCAGTTCTTC. It specifies CASSQDFGQGREQFF.

V is TRBV6-6 and J is TRBJ2-1; TRBD2 aligns across 9 bases. The CDR3 is 16 amino acids. V was pared by 2 bases and J by 7 bases, with 9 bases of the junction left unmatched. Germline V lookup: CDR1 MNHNY, CDR2 SVGAGI (reference sequence). The CDR3 sequence is CASSYGQTSGQNEQFF. In DNA, the CDR3 is TGTGCCAGCAGTTACGGTCAGACTAGCGGTCAAAATGAGCAGTTCTTC.

V and J are TRBV2 and TRBJ2-1; 13 bases line up with TRBD2. V shed 6 bases and J 1 base; nucleotides not matched to a gene: 3. Germline V CDR1 and CDR2: SNHLY, FYNNEI. The CDR3 runs 16 residues. For the CDR3, the DNA is TGTGCCAGCAGAGCGGGACTAGCGGGGTCCTACAATGAGCAGTTCTTC. It is translated as CASRAGLAGSYNEQFF.

V and J are TRBV5-1 and TRBJ1-3, with D tentatively TRBD1 (5 bases). V lost 3 bases, J lost 5 bases, and 15 bases lay in between. This CDR3 has 15 residues. Germline V gene lookup returns CDR1 SGHRS and CDR2 YFSETQ. The CDR3 DNA sequence: TGCGCCAGCAGCTCCGACAGCTTGGGGAGAAACACCATATATTTT. Amino acid sequence: CASSSDSLGRNTIYF.

The chain has TRBV5-1 and TRBJ2-2; TRBD1 aligns across 9 bases. Per the germline V gene, CDR1 is SGHRS and CDR2 is YFSETQ. This CDR3 has 15 amino acids. The V segment lost 4 bases and the J segment 4 bases; nucleotides outside the gene matches: 5. The CDR3 protein is CASSPGTGFTGELFF. The CDR3 DNA reads TGCGCCAGCAGCCCCGGGACAGGGTTCACCGGGGAGCTGTTTTTT.

The chain is built from TRBV28 and TRBJ2-7, with 10 bases identical to TRBD2. After removal of 4 bases from V and 2 bases from J, the junction contained 8 bases not matched to a gene. There are 16 residues in the CDR3. Germline V gene lookup returns CDR1 MDHEN and CDR2 SYDVKM. For the CDR3, the DNA is TGTGCCAGCAGTTCAACGACTAGCGGGTATACCTACGAGCAGTACTTC. This encodes CASSSTTSGYTYEQYF.